This T cell receptor beta chain was found in a study of response to subunit inactivated influenza vaccine. Study-level results: The authors offered the suggestion that each seasonal influenza vaccination recruits few new T cells.

Details on this clonotype: The antigen remains unidentified.

V lost 0 bases and J 1 base, leaving 9 bases between the germline ends. Germline lookup yields CDR1 LGHNA and CDR2 YSLEER. This CDR3 is 15 amino acids long. TCRdb independently ran MiXCR on the RT-PCR reads; one entry per CDR3 protein. Of a few hundred thousand distinct CDR3 sequences listed, around a fifth are singletons. The source of this sequence is a man aged 50 to 75 who received an inactivated influenza vaccine. The sample was PBMCs from blood, taken less than 22 months after vaccination. The genes are TRBV4-3 and TRBJ1-1; tentative D call: TRBD1 (5 bases). The CDR3 nucleotides are TGCGCCAGCAGCCAAGATTTTCAGGGGAACACTGAAGCTTTCTTT. It encodes CASSQDFQGNTEAFF.